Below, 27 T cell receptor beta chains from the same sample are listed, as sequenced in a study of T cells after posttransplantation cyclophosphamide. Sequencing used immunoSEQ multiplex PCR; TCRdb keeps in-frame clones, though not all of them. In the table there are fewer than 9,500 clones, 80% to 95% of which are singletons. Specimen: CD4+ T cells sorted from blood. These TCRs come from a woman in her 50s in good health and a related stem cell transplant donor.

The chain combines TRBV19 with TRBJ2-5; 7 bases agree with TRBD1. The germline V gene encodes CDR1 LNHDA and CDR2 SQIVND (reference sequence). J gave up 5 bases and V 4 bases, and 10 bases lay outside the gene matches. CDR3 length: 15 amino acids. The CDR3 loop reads CASSKAGGETETQYF. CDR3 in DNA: TGTGCCAGTAGTAAGGCAGGGGGTGAGACGGAGACCCAGTACTTC. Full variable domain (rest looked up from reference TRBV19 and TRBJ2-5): DGGITQSPKYLFRKEGQNVTLSCEQNLNHDAMYWYRQDPGQGLRLIYYSQIVNDFQKGDIAEGYSVSREKKESFPLTVTSAQKNPTAFYLCASSKAGGETETQYFGPGTRLLVL.

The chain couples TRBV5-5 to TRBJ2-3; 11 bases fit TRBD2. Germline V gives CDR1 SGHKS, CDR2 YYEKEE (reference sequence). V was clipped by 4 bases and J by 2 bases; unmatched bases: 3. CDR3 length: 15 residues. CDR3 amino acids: CASSKLAGDTDTQYF. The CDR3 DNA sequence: TGTGCCAGCAGCAAACTAGCGGGGGACACAGATACGCAGTATTTT.

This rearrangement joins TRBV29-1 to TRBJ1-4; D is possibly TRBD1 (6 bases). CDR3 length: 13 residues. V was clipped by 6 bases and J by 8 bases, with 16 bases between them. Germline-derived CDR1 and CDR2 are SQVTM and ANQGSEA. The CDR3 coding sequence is TGCAGCGTGCTGGGGGGGCTAAGGGAAAAACTGTTTTTT. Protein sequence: CSVLGGLREKLFF. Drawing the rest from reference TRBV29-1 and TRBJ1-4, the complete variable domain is SAVISQKPSRDICQRGTSLTIQCQVDSQVTMMFWYRQQPGQSLTLIATANQGSEATYESGFVIDKFPISRPNLTFSTLTVSNMSPEDSSIYLCSVLGGLREKLFFGSGTQLSVL.

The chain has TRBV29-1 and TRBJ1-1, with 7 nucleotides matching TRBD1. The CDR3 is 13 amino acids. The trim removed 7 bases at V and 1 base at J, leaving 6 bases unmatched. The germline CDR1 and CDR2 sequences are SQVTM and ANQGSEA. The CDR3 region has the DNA TGCAGCGCCGAGACAGGGCAGAACACTGAAGCTTTCTTT. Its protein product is CSAETGQNTEAFF.

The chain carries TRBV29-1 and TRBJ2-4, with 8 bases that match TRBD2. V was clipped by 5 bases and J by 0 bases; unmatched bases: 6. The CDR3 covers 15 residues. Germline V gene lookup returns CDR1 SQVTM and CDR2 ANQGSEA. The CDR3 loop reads CSVPGGSGAKNIQYF. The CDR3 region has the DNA TGCAGCGTTCCGGGAGGGTCCGGAGCCAAAAACATTCAGTACTTC.

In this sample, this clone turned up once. DNA of the CDR3: TGTGCCAGCAGTTTATCGCCCATGGGACAGGGGGTTTCTTACGAGCAGTACTTC. Its protein product is CASSLSPMGQGVSYEQYF. The V and J genes are TRBV27 and TRBJ2-7, with 11 positions matching TRBD1. Germline CDR1 and CDR2: MNHEY and SMNVEV (reference sequence). V gave up 0 bases and J gave up 4 bases; unmatched junction bases: 11. CDR3 length: 18 amino acids.

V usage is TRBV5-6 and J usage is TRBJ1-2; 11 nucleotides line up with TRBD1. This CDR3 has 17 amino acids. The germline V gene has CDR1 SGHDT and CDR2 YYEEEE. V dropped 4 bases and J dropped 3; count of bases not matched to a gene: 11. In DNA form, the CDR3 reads TGTGCCAGCAGCCCTTTGCACAGGACAGGGGGCGACTATGGCTACACCTTC. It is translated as CASSPLHRTGGDYGYTF.

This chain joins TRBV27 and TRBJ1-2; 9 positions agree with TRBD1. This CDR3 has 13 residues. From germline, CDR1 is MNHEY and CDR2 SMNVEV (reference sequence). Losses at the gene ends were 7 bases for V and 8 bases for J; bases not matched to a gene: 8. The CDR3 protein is CASKGQGTLGYTF. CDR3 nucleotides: TGTGCCAGCAAAGGACAGGGGACGCTAGGCTACACCTTC.

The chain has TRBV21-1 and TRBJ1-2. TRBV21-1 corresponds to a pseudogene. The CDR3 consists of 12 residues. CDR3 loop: CASSPRETLYTF. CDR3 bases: TGTGCCAGCAGCCCCCGGGAGACTTTGTACACCTTC.

CDR3 amino acids: CASSPEPGLRSYEQYF. The CDR3 DNA is TGTGCCAGTAGTCCTGAACCGGGACTGCGCTCCTACGAGCAGTACTTC. The chain employs TRBV19 and TRBJ2-7, with TRBD2 as a possible D gene (6 bases). V dropped 5 bases and J dropped 0 bases, with 17 bases sitting between them. The CDR3 spans 16 residues. Germline V gene lookup returns CDR1 LNHDA and CDR2 SQIVND (reference sequence).

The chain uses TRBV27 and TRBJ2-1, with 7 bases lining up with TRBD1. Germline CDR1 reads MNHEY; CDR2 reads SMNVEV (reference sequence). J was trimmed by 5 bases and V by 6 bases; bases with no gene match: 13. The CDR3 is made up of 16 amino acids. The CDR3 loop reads CASSRSLRGGHNEQFF. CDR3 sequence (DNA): TGTGCCAGCAGCCGTTCGCTCCGAGGGGGCCACAATGAGCAGTTCTTC.

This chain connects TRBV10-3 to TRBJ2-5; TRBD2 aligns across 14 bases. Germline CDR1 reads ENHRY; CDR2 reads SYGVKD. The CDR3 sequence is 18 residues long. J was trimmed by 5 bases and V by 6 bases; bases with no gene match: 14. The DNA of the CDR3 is TGTGCCATCAGAGGAGGGGAGACTAGCGGGGGGGCCGGGGAGACCCAGTACTTC. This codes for CAIRGGETSGGAGETQYF.

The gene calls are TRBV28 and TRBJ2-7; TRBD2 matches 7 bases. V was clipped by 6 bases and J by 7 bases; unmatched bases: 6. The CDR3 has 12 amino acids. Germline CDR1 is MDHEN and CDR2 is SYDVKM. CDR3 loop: CASRPPAGEQYF. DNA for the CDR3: TGTGCCAGCAGACCTCCAGCGGGAGAGCAGTACTTC.

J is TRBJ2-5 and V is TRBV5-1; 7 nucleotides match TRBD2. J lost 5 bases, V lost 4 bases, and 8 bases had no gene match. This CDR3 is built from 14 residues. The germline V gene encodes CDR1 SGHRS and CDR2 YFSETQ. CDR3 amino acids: CASSLSGTQETQYF. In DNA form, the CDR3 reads TGCGCCAGCAGCCTAAGCGGGACCCAGGAGACCCAGTACTTC.

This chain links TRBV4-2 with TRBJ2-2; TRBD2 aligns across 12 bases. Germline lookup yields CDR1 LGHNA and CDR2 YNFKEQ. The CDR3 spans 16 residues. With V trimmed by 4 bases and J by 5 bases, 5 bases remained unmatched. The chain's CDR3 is CASSPITSGRTGELFF. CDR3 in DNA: TGTGCCAGCAGCCCAATAACTAGCGGGAGGACCGGGGAGCTGTTTTTT.

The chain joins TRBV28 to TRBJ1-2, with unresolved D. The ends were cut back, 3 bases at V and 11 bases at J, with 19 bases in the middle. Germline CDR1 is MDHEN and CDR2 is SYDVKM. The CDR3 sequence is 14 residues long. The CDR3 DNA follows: TGTGCCAGCAGTTTGGATCGGGTAACCAGATGGTACACCTTC. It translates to CASSLDRVTRWYTF.

CDR3 in DNA: TGTGCCAGCAGTTTACGGGCAGGGTTGGGTGCAAATCAGCCCCAGCATTTT. It specifies CASSLRAGLGANQPQHF. The V and J genes are TRBV27 and TRBJ1-5; possibly TRBD1 for D (5 bases). The germline V gene encodes CDR1 MNHEY and CDR2 SMNVEV (reference sequence). This CDR3 has 17 residues. V gave up 2 bases and J gave up 4 bases, with 18 bases separating them.

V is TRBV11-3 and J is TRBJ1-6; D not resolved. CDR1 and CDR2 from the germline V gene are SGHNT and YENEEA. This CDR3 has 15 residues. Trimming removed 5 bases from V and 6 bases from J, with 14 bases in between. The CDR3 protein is CASSPLGGFNSPLHF. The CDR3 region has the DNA TGTGCCAGCAGCCCCTTAGGAGGGTTTAATTCACCCCTCCACTTT. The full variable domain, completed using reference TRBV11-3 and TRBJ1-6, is EAGVVQSPRYKIIEKKQPVAFWCNPISGHNTLYWYLQNLGQGPELLIRYENEEAVDDSQLPKDRFSAERLKGVDSTLKIQPAELGDSAVYLCASSPLGGFNSPLHFGNGTRLTVT.

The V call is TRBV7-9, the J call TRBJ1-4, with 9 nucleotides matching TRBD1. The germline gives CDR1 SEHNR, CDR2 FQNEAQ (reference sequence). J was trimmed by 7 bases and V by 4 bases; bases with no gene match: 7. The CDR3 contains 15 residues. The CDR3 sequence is CASSWTGAITEKLFF. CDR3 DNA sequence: TGTGCCAGCAGCTGGACAGGGGCTATCACTGAAAAACTGTTTTTT.

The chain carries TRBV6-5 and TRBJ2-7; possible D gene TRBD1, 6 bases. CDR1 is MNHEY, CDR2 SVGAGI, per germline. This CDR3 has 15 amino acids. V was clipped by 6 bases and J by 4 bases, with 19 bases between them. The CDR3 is CASSPIGQGSYEQYF. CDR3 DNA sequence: TGTGCCAGCAGCCCGATCGGCCAGGGGTCATACGAGCAGTACTTC.

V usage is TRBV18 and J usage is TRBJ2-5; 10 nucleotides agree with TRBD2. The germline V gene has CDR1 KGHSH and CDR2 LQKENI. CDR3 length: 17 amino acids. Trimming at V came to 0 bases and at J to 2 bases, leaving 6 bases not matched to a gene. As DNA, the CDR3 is TGTGCCAGCTCACCACCGGGTAGCGGGGGGACTCAAGAGACCCAGTACTTC. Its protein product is CASSPPGSGGTQETQYF.

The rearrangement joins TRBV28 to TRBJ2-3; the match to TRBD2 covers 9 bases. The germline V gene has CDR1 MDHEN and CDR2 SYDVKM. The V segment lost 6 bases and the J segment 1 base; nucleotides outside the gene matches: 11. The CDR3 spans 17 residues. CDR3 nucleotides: TGTGCCAGCAGCACCGCGGTGGGACTAGCCGGCACAGATACGCAGTATTTT. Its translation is CASSTAVGLAGTDTQYF.

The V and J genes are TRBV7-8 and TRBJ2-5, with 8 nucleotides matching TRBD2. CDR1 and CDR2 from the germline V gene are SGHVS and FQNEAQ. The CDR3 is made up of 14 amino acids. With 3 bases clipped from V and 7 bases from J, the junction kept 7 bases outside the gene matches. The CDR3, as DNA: TGTGCCAGCAGCTTGACTCCTGCGGGGGGGACCCAGTACTTC. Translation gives CASSLTPAGGTQYF.

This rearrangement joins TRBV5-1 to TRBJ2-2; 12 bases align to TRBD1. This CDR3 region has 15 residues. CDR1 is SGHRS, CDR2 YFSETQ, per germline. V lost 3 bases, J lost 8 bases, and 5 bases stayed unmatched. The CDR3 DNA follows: TGCGCCAGCAGCTCCCGGGACAGGGGGCAGGGGGAGCTGTTTTTT. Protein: CASSSRDRGQGELFF.

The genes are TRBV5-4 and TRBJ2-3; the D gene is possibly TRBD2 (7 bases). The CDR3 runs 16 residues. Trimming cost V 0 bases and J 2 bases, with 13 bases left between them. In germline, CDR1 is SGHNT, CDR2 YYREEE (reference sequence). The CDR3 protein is CASSLEGRGATDTQYF. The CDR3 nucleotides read TGTGCCAGCAGCTTGGAGGGGAGGGGGGCCACAGATACGCAGTATTTT. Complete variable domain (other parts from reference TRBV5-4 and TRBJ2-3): ETGVTQSPTHLIKTRGQQVTLRCSSQSGHNTVSWYQQALGQGPQFIFQYYREEENGRGNFPPRFSGLQFPNYSSELNVNALELDDSALYLCASSLEGRGATDTQYFGPGTRLTVL.

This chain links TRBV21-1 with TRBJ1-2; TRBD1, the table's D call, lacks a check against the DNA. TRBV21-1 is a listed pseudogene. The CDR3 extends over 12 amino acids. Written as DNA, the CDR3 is TGTGCCAGCAGCATGCACAGGATAAGCTACACCTTC. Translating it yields CASSMHRISYTF.

CDR3 nucleotide sequence: TGTGCCAGCTCACCACTCGGGGCGGGAAAGGCCTACGAGCAGTACTTC. This codes for CASSPLGAGKAYEQYF. The chain recombines TRBV18 with TRBJ2-7, with D perhaps TRBD2 (6 bases). The CDR3 totals 16 residues. Deletions cut 1 base from V and 2 bases from J, with 15 bases between. Germline CDR1 reads KGHSH; CDR2 reads LQKENI.